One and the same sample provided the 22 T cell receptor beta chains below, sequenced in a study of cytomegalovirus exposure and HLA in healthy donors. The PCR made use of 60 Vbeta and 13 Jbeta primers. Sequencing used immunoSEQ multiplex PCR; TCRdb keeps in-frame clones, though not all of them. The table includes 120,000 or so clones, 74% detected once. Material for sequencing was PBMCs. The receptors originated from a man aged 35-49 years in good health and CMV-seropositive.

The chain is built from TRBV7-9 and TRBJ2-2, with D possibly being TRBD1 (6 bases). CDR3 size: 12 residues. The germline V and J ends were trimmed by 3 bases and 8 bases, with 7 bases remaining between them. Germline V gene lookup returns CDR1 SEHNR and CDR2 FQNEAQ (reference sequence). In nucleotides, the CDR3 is TGTGCCAGCAGCTTCGGACAGGGGGAGCTGTTTTTT. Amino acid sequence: CASSFGQGELFF.

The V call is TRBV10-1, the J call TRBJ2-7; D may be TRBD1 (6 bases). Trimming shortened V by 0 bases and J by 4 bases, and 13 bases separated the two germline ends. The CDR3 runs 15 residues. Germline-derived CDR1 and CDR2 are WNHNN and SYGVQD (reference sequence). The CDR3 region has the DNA TGCGCCAGCAGTGAGTCTACAGGGCATAATTACGAGCAGTACTTC. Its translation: CASSESTGHNYEQYF.

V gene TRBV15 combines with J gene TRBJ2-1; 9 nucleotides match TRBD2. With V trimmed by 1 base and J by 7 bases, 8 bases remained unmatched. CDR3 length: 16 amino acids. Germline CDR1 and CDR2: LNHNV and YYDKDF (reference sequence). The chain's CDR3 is CATSRVGSGSSNEQFF. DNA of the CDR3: TGTGCCACCAGCAGAGTGGGTAGCGGGAGTTCTAATGAGCAGTTCTTC. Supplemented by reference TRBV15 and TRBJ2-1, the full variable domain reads DAMVIQNPRYQVTQFGKPVTLSCSQTLNHNVMYWYQQKSSQAPKLLFHYYDKDFNNEADTPDNFQSRRPNTSFCFLDIRSPGLGDTAMYLCATSRVGSGSSNEQFFGPGTRLTVL.

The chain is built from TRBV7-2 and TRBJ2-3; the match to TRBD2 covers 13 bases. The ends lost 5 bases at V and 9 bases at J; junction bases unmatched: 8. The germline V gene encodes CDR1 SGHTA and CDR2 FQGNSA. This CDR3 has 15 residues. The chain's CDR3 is CASSAGTSGVITQYF. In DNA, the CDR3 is TGTGCCAGCAGCGCCGGGACTAGCGGGGTCATAACGCAGTATTTT.

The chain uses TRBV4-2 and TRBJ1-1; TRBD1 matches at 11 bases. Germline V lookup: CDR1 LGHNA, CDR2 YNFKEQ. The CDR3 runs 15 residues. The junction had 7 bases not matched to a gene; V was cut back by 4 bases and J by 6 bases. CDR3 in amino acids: CASSRGGQGGPEAFF. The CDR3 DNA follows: TGTGCCAGCAGCCGAGGGGGACAGGGGGGCCCTGAAGCTTTCTTT.

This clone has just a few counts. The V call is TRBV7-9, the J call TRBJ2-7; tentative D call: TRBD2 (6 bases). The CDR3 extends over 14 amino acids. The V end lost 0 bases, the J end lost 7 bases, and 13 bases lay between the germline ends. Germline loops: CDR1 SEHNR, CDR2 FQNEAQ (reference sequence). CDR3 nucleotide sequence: TGTGCCAGCAGCTTAGCGGGAGGATCCCTGGAGCAGTACTTC. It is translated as CASSLAGGSLEQYF.

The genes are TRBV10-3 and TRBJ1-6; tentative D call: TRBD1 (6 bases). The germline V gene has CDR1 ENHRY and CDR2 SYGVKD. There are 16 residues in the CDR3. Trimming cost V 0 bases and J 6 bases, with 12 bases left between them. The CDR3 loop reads CAISESGGQFNSPLHF. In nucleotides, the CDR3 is TGTGCCATCAGTGAGTCGGGGGGGCAGTTTAATTCACCCCTCCACTTT.

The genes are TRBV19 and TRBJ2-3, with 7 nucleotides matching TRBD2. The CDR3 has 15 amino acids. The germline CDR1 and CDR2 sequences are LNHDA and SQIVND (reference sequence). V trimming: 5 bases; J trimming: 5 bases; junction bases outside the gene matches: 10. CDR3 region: CASSVLRGVGDTQYF. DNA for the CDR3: TGTGCCAGTAGTGTGCTCCGGGGGGTTGGAGATACGCAGTATTTT. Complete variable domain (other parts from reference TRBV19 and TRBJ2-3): DGGITQSPKYLFRKEGQNVTLSCEQNLNHDAMYWYRQDPGQGLRLIYYSQIVNDFQKGDIAEGYSVSREKKESFPLTVTSAQKNPTAFYLCASSVLRGVGDTQYFGPGTRLTVL.

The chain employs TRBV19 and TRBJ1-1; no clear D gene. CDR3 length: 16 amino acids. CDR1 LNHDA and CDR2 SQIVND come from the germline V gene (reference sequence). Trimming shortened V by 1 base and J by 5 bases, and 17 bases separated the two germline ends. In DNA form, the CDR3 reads TGTGCCAGTAGTATAGCGGGAGACATACTTCGGACTGAAGCTTTCTTT. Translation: CASSIAGDILRTEAFF.

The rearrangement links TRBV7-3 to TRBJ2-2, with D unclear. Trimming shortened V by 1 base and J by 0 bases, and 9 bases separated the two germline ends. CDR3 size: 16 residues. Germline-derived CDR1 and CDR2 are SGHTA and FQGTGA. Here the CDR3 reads CASSLNAVTNTGELFF. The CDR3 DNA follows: TGTGCCAGCAGCTTAAACGCGGTAACGAACACCGGGGAGCTGTTTTTT.

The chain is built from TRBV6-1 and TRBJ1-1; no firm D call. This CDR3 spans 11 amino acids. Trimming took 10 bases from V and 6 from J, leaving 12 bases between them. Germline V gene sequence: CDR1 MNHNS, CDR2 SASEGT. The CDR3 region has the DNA TGTGCCACCTTGAGGGCGGCTGAAGCTTTCTTT. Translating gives CATLRAAEAFF.

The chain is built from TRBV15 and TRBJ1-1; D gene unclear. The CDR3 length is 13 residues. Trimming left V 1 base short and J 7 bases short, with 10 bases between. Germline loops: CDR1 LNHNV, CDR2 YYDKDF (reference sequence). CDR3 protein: CATSRGHSIEAFF. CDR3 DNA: TGTGCCACCAGCAGAGGGCACAGTATTGAAGCTTTCTTT.

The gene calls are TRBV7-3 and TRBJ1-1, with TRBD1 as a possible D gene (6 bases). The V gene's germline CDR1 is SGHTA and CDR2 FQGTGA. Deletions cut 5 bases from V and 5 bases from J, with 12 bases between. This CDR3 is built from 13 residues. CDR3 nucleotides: TGTGCCAGCAGCCTCGGGGGGCCGACTGAAGCTTTCTTT. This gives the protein CASSLGGPTEAFF.

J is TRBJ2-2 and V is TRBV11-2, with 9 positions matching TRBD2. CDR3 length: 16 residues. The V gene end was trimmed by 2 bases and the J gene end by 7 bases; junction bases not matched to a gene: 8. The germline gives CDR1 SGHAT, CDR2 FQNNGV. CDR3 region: CASSLQPSGDGGELFF. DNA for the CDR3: TGTGCCAGCAGCTTACAGCCTAGCGGGGATGGCGGGGAGCTGTTTTTT. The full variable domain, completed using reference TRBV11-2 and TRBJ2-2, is EAGVAQSPRYKIIEKRQSVAFWCNPISGHATLYWYQQILGQGPKLLIQFQNNGVVDDSQLPKDRFSAERLKGVDSTLKIQPAKLEDSAVYLCASSLQPSGDGGELFFGEGSRLTVL.

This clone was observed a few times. The CDR3 sequence: CASSLGLAGRYEQYF. The CDR3 nucleotides are TGTGCCAGCAGCTTAGGCTTAGCGGGGCGCTACGAGCAGTACTTC. The chain links TRBV7-6 to TRBJ2-7; 8 positions match TRBD2. Germline values: CDR1 SGHVS, CDR2 FNYEAQ. This CDR3 spans 15 amino acids. After removal of 1 base from V and 3 bases from J, the junction contained 5 bases not matched to a gene.

The CDR3, as DNA: TGTGCCAGCAGTTTAAGTCAGGGGATCCAAGAGACCCAGTACTTC. Encoded protein: CASSLSQGIQETQYF. This chain links TRBV28 with TRBJ2-5; TRBD1 is a possible D gene (6 bases). The germline gives CDR1 MDHEN, CDR2 SYDVKM. This CDR3 has 15 residues. Trimming pared 2 bases from V and 1 base from J, leaving 11 bases between.

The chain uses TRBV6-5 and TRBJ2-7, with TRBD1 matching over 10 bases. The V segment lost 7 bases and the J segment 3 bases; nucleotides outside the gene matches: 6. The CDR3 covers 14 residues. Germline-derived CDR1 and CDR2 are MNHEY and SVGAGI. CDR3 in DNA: TGTGCCAGCAAGACAGGGGGCCAGGGCTACGAGCAGTACTTC. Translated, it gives CASKTGGQGYEQYF.

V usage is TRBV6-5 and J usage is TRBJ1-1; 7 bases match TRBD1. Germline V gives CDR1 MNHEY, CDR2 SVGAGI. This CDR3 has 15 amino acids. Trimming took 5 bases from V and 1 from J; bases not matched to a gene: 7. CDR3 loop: CASSQRQGWNTEAFF. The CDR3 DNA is TGTGCCAGCAGTCAACGACAGGGTTGGAACACTGAAGCTTTCTTT.

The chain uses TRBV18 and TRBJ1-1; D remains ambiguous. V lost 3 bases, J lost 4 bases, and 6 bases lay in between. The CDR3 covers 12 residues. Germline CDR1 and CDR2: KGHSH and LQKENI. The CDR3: CASSPYGTEAFF. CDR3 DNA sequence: TGTGCCAGCTCACCCTACGGCACTGAAGCTTTCTTT.

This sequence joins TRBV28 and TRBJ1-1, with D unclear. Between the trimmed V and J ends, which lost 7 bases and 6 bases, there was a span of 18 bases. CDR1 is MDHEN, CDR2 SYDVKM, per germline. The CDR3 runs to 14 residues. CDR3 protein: CASTPRGYAAEAFF. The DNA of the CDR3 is TGTGCCAGCACCCCGCGGGGATATGCCGCTGAAGCTTTCTTT.

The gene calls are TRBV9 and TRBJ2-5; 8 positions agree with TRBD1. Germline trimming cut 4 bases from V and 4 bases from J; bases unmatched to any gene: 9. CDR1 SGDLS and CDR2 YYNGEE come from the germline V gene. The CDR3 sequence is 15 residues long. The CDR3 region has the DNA TGTGCCAGCAGCCCCCGACCGGACAGGGCAGAGACCCAGTACTTC. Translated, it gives CASSPRPDRAETQYF.

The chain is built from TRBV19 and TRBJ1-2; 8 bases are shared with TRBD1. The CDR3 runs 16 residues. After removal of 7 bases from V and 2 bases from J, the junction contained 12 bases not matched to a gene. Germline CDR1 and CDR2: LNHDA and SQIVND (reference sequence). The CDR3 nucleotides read TGTGCCAGTACCGTCCTCCGGGACAGGTCCAACTATGGCTACACCTTC. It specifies CASTVLRDRSNYGYTF.